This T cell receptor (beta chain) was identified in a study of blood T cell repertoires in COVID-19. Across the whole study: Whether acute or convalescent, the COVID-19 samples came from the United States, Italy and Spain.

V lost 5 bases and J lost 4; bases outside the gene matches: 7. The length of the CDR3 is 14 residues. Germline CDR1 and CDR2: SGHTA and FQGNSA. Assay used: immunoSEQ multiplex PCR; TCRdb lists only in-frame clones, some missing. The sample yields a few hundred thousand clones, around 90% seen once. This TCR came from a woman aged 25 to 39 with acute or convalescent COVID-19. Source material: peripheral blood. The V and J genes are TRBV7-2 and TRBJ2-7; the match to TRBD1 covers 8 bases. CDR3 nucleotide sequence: TGTGCCAGCAGCCCCGACAGGGGAGCTTACGAGCAGTACTTC. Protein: CASSPDRGAYEQYF.